The clone carrying this TCR beta chain has at least ten counts. Its target is unknown. The data stem from a study of breast tumors, draining lymph nodes, adjacent tissues. Trimming took 2 bases from V and 1 from J; bases not matched to a gene: 7. Looked up from germline, CDR1 is MNHEY and CDR2 is SVGAGI. The CDR3 totals 17 residues. Findings of the study overall: The lymph node origin of tumor T cells was framed as consistent with a hypothesis, not demonstrated. Data fit most tumor T cells coming from lymph node, expanding in tumor. Compared with lymph nodes, tumors were less diverse; compared with nontumor tissue, more. Luminal-like breast cancer showed significantly greater tumor-nontumor repertoire similarity than basal-like breast cancer did.

TCRdb analysed the multiplex PCR reads with MiXCR anew, one entry per CDR3 protein. The sample has 20,000 or so distinct CDR3 sequences; 43% are singletons. This sequence was found in a female donor with breast cancer. Some clones in this sample may be carry-over from other donors' samples. Specimen: breast tumor tissue. This chain joins TRBV6-5 and TRBJ2-7; 11 bases are shared with TRBD2. The CDR3 DNA reads TGTGCCAGCAGTTACCAATTTAGCGGGAGGGCATCCTACGAGCAGTACTTC. Its protein is CASSYQFSGRASYEQYF.